The present entry profiles one TCR beta chain with its context. The germline V gene encodes CDR1 MRHNA and CDR2 SNTAGT. The CDR3 sequence is 17 residues long. V lost 11 bases and J lost 3, with 26 bases in between. These data belong to a study of blood T cell repertoires in COVID-19. Study as a whole: The United States, Italy and Spain supplied acute and convalescent COVID-19 samples. Sample material is recorded as cDNA or gDNA derived from T cells, B-cell-depleted T cells, or PBMCs.

Methods used by the authors: Nucleated cell counts were estimated from reference gene primer amplification. Clones were sequenced by immunoSEQ multiplex PCR, and TCRdb holds only the in-frame ones, with some missing. V, J and clone size derive from that table, while D and trimming were established from the DNA sequence. Of about 160,000 clones detected, about 93% appear once; the ten largest clones hold around 4.6%. The genes are TRBV6-4 and TRBJ1-5; unclear D gene. The receptor's source is a woman aged 50 to 65 with acute or convalescent COVID-19. Sequenced input: peripheral blood. This chain's CDR3 is CALSSIRGFLVNQPQHF. CDR3 nucleotides: TGTGCCCTCTCATCAATAAGAGGGTTTCTAGTCAATCAGCCCCAGCATTTT.